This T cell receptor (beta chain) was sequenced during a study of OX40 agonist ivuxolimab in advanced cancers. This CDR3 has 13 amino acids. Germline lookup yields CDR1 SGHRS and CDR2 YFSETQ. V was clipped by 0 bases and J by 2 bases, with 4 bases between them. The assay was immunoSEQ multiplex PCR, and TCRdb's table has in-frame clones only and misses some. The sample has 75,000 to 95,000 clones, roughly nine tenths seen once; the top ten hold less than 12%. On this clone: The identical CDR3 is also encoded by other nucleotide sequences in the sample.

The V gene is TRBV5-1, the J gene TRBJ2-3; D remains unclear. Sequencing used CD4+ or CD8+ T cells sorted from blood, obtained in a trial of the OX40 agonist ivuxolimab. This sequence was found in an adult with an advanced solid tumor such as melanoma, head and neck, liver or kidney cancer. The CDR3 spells CASSLVPTDTQYF. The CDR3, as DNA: TGCGCCAGCAGCTTGGTTCCCACAGATACGCAGTATTTT.